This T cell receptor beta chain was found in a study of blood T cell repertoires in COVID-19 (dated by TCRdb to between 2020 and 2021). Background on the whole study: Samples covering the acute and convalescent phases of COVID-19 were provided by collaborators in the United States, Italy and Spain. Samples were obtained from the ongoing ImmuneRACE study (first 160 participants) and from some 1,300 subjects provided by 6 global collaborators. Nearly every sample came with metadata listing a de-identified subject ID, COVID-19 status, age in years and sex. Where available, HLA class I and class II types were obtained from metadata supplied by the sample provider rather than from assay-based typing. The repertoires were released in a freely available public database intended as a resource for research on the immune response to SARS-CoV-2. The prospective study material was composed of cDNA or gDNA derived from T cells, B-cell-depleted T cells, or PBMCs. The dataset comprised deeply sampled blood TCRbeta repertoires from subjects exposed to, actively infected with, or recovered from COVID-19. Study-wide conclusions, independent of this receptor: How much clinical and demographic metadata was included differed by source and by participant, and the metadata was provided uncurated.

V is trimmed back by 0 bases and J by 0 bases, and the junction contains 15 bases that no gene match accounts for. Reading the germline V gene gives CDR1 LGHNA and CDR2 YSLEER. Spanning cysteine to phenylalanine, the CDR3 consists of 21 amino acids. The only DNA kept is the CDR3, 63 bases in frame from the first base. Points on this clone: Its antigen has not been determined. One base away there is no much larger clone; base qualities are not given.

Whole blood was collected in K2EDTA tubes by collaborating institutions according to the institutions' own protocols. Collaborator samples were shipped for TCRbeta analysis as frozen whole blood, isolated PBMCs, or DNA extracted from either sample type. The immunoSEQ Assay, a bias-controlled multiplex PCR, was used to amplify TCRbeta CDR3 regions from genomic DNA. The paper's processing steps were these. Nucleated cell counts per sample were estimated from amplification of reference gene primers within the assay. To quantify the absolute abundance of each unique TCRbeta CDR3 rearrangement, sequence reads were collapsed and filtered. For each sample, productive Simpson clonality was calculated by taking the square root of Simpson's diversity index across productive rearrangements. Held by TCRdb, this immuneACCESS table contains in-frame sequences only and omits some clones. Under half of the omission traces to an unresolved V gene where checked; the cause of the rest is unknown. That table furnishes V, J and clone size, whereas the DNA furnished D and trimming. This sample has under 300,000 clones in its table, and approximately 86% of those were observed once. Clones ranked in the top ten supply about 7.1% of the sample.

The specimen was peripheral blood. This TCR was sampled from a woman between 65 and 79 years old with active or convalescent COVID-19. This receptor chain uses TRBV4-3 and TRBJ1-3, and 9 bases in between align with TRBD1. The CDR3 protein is CASSQEGLGDRASSSGNTIYF. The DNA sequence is TGCGCCAGCAGCCAAGAAGGGCTAGGGGACAGGGCCTCCTCCTCTGGAAACACCATATATTTT.